Listed below are T cell receptor beta chains from one sample, sequenced in a study of response to subunit inactivated influenza vaccine. TCRdb ran MiXCR on the RT-PCR reads and lists one entry per CDR3 protein. The table lists about 520,000 distinct CDR3 sequences, 25% of them singletons. The sample consisted of CD4+ T cells sorted from PBMCs, taken 5 to 6 days after vaccination. These receptors all stem from a man aged 45 to 65 who received an inactivated influenza vaccine. Each CDR3 is given with its conserved first and last residue. D genes are given only for firm matches. Size tells how often a clone was seen (once, few, many) or the class of an expanded clone, and some rows leave it out.

clone_size j_call d_call v_call cdr3_nt cdr3_aa
few TRBJ1-1 NA TRBV5-1 TGCGCCAGCAGCCCCGGGGGGATGGCTGAAGCTTTCTTT CASSPGGMAEAFF
few TRBJ2-7 TRBD1 TRBV7-2 TGTGCCAGCAGCTGGGGGACAGGGTCCTACGAGCAGTACTTC CASSWGTGSYEQYF
many TRBJ2-1 NA TRBV5-1 TGCGCCAGCAGCCTTGGCAGCGGTTTGAGCAATGAGCAGTTCTTC CASSLGSGLSNEQFF
NA TRBJ2-7 TRBD2 TRBV12-3/TRBV12-4 TGTGCCAGCAGCCGTACTAGCGGGGGCAGGGAGCAGTACTTC CASSRTSGGREQYF
many TRBJ1-1 NA TRBV10-3 TGTGCCATCAGTGATAACGGGCCGAACACTGAAGCTTTCTTT CAISDNGPNTEAFF
few TRBJ2-4 NA TRBV12-3/TRBV12-4 TGTGCCAGCAGTTTGACCAGGACCAAAAACATTCAGTACTTC CASSLTRTKNIQYF
NA TRBJ2-3 TRBD2 TRBV9 TGTGCCAGCAGCGTAGGATCGGGTCTAGCGGGGAGCACAGATACGCAGTATTTT CASSVGSGLAGSTDTQYF
few TRBJ1-2 NA TRBV7-9 TGTGCCAGCAGCCTAGGGGATCCAGGGGTTGGCTATGGCTACACCTTC CASSLGDPGVGYGYTF
NA TRBJ2-2 NA TRBV6-5 TGTGCCAGCAGTTCGGCAGGGATGGGTCCGAACACCGGGGAGCTGTTTTTT CASSSAGMGPNTGELFF
NA TRBJ1-5 NA TRBV11-2 TGTGCCAGCAGCTCCGGGACCTATCAGGGGACGCCCCAGCATTTT CASSSGTYQGTPQHF
NA TRBJ1-1 NA TRBV6-5 TGTGCCAGCAGTTACCCCGAAACAGGTTTGAACACTGAAGCTTTCTTT CASSYPETGLNTEAFF
few TRBJ2-1 NA TRBV4-2 TGTGCCAGCAGCCAGGAACAGGGCTACAATGAGCAGTTCTTC CASSQEQGYNEQFF
few TRBJ2-1 TRBD1 TRBV12-3/TRBV12-4 TGTGCCAGCAGTATAGCAGGGGGCGTCTACAATGAGCAGTTCTTC CASSIAGGVYNEQFF
NA TRBJ1-3 TRBD1 TRBV5-1 TGCGCCAGCAGCTTACAGGGGGCCAGCTCTGGAAACACCATATATTTT CASSLQGASSGNTIYF
few TRBJ2-3 TRBD2 TRBV15 TGTGCCACCAGCAGAGATCGGGCTAGCGGGACTAGCACAGATACGCAGTATTTT CATSRDRASGTSTDTQYF
NA TRBJ2-3 NA TRBV7-2 TGTGCCAGCAGCTTCTCACGTCCTAGCACAGATACGCAGTATTTT CASSFSRPSTDTQYF
NA TRBJ1-3 NA TRBV11-2 TGTGCCAGCAGCTTAGATACCAGCCCCCTTGGAAACACCATATATTTT CASSLDTSPLGNTIYF
NA TRBJ2-1 TRBD2 TRBV5-6 TGTGCCAGCAGCTTGCTTAGCGGGGGGGACAATGAGCAGTTCTTC CASSLLSGGDNEQFF
NA TRBJ2-5 TRBD2 TRBV9 TGTGCCAGCAGCGTATTGGCGGGAGTGAGGGAGACCCAGTACTTC CASSVLAGVRETQYF
NA TRBJ2-1 TRBD2 TRBV6-2/TRBV6-3 TGTGCCAGCAGTCCAGGACTAGCTACCGATGAGCAGTTCTTC CASSPGLATDEQFF
few TRBJ2-7 TRBD2 TRBV7-3 TGTGCCAGCACCCCTAGGACTAGCGTTTACTACGAGCAGTACTTC CASTPRTSVYYEQYF
NA TRBJ2-1 NA TRBV2 TGTGCCAGCCGGGACTTCGACTACAATGAGCAGTTCTTC CASRDFDYNEQFF
NA TRBJ2-1 NA TRBV19 TGTGCCAGTAGTATAGTCCCCCCCAGTGAGCAGTTCTTC CASSIVPPSEQFF
NA TRBJ2-7 NA TRBV3-1 TGTGCCAGCAGCCAAGAAGGAGGCGCCCTGCGCTTC CASSQEGGALRF
NA TRBJ2-2 TRBD1 TRBV20-1 TGCAGTGCTTCCCCAGGGGGCTTGAGTGGCGGGGAGCTGTTTTTT CSASPGGLSGGELFF
NA TRBJ2-3 TRBD1 TRBV29-1 TGCAGCGTTGAAGATGACAGGGCGAGCACAGATACGCAGTATTTT CSVEDDRASTDTQYF
NA TRBJ1-2 TRBD1 TRBV5-1 TGCGCCAGCAGCCCGGGACAGGGTTTGGACGGCTACACCTTC CASSPGQGLDGYTF
NA TRBJ2-3 NA TRBV12-3/TRBV12-4 TGTGCCAGCAGTTTAGGATTTCACGGGGAAGATACGCAGTATTTT CASSLGFHGEDTQYF
few TRBJ2-2 NA TRBV2 TGTGCCAGCAGGACTATCGGAGAGGCCGGGGAGCTGTTTTTT CASRTIGEAGELFF
NA TRBJ2-1 NA TRBV5-4 TGTGCCAGCAGCTTAGGTCGACTGGTAAATGAGCAGTTCTTC CASSLGRLVNEQFF
NA TRBJ2-5 NA TRBV20-1 TGCAGTGCTAGAGATAGGTCTCGTTGGACTCCGGGGGAGACCCAGTACTTC CSARDRSRWTPGETQYF
NA TRBJ2-5 NA TRBV7-2 TGTGCCAGCAGCTTGGGGCGAGGGGCGCGGCAAGAGACCCAGTACTTC CASSLGRGARQETQYF
NA TRBJ2-5 TRBD2 TRBV7-9 TGTGCCAGCAGCTTAGCGACTAGCGGGGGGTACCAAGAGACCCAGTACTTC CASSLATSGGYQETQYF
few TRBJ2-5 TRBD2 TRBV29-1 TGCAGCGTAGACCCTGGGACTAGCGCCCAAGAGACCCAGTACTTC CSVDPGTSAQETQYF
NA TRBJ2-7 NA TRBV28 TGTGCCAGCAGTTTTTTAGGTTCCTACGAGCAGTACTTC CASSFLGSYEQYF